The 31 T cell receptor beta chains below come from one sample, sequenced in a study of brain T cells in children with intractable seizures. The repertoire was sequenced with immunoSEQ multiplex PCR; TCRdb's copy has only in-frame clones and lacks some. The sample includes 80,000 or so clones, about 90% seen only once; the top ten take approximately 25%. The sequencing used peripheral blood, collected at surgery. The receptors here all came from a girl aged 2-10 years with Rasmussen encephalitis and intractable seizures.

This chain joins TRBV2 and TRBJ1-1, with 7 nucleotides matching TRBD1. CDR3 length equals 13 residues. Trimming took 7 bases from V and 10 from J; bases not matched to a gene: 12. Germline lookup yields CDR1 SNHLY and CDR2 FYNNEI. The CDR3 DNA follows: TGTGCCAGCATAGTTCTAAGGGGGCGCGGAGCTTTCTTT. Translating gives CASIVLRGRGAFF.

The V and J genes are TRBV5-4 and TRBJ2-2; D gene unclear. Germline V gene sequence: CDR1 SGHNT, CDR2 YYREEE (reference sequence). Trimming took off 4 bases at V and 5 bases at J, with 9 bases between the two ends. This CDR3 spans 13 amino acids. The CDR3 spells CASSQQNTGELFF. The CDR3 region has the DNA TGTGCCAGCAGCCAGCAGAATACCGGGGAGCTGTTTTTT.

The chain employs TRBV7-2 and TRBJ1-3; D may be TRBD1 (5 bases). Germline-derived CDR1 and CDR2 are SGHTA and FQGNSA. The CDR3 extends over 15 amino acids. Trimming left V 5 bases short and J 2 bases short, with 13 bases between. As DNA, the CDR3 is TGTGCCAGCAGCCCCACAACGGGGGCTGGAAACACCATATATTTT. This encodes CASSPTTGAGNTIYF.

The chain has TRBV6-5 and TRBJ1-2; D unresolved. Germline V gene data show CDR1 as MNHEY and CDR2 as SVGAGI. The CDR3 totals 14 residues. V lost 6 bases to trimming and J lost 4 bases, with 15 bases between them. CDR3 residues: CASRLTYGIYGYTF. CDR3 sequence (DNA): TGTGCCAGCAGGTTGACGTACGGGATCTATGGCTACACCTTC.

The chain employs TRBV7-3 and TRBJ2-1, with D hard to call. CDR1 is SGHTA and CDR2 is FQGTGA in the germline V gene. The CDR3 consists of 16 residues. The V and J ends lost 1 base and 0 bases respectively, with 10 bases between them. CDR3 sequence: CASSLNAESSYNEQFF. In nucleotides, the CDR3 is TGTGCCAGCAGCTTAAATGCGGAAAGCTCCTACAATGAGCAGTTCTTC.

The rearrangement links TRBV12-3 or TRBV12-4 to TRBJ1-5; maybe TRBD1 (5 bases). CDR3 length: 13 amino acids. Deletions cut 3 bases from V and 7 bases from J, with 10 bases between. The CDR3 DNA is TGTGCCAGCAGTTTCAGGGTCGGCCAGCCCCAGCATTTT. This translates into CASSFRVGQPQHF.

CDR3 coding DNA: TGTGCCAGCAGCCCGCAGGGTTTCACAGATACGCAGTATTTT. Its translation: CASSPQGFTDTQYF. This chain uses TRBV14 with TRBJ2-3, with a tentative D call TRBD1 (5 bases). V was trimmed by 4 bases and J by 2 bases, leaving 10 bases between them. Per germline, CDR1 SGHDN and CDR2 FVKESK. This CDR3 region has 14 residues.

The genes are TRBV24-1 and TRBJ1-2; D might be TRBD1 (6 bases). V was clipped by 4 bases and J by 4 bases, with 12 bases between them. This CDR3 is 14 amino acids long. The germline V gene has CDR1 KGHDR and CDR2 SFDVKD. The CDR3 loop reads CATSEPDRVYGYTF. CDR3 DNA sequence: TGTGCCACCAGTGAACCGGACAGAGTCTATGGCTACACCTTC.

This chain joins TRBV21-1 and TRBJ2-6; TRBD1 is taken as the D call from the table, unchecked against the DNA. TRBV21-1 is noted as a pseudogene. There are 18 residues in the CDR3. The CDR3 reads CASSTGQERNSGANVLTF. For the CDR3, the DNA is TGTGCCAGCAGCACCGGACAGGAGCGCAACTCTGGGGCCAACGTCCTGACTTTC.

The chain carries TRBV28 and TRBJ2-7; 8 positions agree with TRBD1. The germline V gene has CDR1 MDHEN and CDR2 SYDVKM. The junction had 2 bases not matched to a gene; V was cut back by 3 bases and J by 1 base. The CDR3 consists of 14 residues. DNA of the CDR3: TGTGCCAGCAGTTTTCAGGGGGCATCCTACGAGCAGTACTTC. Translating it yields CASSFQGASYEQYF.

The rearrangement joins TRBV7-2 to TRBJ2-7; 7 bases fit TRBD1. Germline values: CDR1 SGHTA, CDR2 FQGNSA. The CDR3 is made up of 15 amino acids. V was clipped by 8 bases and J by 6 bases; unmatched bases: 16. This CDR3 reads CASSKSGQILSEQYF. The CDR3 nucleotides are TGTGCCAGCTCTAAATCGGGACAGATTTTGAGCGAGCAGTACTTC.

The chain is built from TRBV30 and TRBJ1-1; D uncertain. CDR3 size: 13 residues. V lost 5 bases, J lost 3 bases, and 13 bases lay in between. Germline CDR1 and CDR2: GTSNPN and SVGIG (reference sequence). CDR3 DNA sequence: TGTGCCTGGGCGTGGGGTTTGGACACTGAAGCTTTCTTT. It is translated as CAWAWGLDTEAFF.

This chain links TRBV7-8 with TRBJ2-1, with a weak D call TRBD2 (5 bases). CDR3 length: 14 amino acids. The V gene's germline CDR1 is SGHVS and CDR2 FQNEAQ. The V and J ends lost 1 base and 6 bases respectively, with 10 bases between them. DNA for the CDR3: TGTGCCAGCAGCTTAGATTGGGCGGGCAATGAGCAGTTCTTC. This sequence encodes CASSLDWAGNEQFF.

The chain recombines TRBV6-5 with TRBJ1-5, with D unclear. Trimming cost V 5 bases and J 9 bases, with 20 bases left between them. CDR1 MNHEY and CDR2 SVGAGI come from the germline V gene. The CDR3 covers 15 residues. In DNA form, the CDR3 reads TGTGCCAGCAGTCCACGGACCCTGGGGTTTATGCCCCAGCATTTT. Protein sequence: CASSPRTLGFMPQHF.

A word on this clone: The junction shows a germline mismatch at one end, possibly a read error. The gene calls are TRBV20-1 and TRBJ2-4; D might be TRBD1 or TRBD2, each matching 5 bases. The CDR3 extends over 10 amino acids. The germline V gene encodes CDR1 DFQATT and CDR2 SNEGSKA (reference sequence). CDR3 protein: CSAVPGASDF. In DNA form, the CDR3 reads TGCAGTGCTGTTCCCGGGGCGAGTGACTTC.

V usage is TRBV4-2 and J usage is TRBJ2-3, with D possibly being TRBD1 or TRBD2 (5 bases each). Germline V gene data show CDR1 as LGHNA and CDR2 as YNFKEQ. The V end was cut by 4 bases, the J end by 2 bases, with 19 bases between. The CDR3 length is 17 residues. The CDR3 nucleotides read TGTGCCAGCAGCCCTTGGTCCACGGGACCCGCCACAGATACGCAGTATTTT. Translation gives CASSPWSTGPATDTQYF.

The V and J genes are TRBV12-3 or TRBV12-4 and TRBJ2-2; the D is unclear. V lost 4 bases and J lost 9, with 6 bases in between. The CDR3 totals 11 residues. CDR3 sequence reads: CASSSRRELFF. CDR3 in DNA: TGTGCCAGCAGTTCCCGACGGGAGCTGTTTTTT.

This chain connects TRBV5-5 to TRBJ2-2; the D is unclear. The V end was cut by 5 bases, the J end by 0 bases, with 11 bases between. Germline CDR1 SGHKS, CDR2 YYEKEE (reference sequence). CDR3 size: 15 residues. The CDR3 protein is CASRPRFANTGELFF. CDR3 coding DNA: TGTGCCAGCAGACCGAGGTTCGCGAACACCGGGGAGCTGTTTTTT.

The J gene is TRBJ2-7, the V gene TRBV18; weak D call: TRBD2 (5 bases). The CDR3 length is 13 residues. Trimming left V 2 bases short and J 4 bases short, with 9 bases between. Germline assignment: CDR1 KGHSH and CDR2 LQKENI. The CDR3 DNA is TGTGCCAGCTCACCAATGGGGAGTTACGAGCAGTACTTC. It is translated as CASSPMGSYEQYF. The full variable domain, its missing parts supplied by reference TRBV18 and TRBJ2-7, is NAGVMQNPRHLVRRRGQEARLRCSPMKGHSHVYWYRQLPEEGLKFMVYLQKENIIDESGMPKERFSAEFPKEGPSILRIQQVVRGDSAAYFCASSPMGSYEQYFGPGTRLTVT.

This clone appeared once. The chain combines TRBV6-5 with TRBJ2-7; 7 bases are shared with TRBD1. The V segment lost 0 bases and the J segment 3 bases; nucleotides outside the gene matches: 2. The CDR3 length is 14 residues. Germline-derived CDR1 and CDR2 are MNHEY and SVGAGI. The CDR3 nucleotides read TGTGCCAGCAGTTACTCGGCAGGGGGCTACGAGCAGTACTTC. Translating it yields CASSYSAGGYEQYF.

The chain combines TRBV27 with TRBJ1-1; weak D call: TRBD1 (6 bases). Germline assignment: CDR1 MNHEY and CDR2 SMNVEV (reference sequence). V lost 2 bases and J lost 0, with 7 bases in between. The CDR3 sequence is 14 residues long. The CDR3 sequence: CASSLHRVNTEAFF. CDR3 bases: TGTGCCAGCAGTTTACACAGGGTGAACACTGAAGCTTTCTTT.

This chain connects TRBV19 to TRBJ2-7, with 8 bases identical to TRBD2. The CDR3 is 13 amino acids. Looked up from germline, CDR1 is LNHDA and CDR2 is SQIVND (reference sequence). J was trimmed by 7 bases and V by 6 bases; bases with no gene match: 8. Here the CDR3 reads CASSGVAGFEQYF. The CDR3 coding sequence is TGTGCCAGTAGCGGGGTAGCGGGGTTTGAGCAGTACTTC.

The CDR3 DNA reads as TGTGCCAGCAGCGTAGCGGGAACAAACGTAGAAAAACTGTTTTTT. This codes for CASSVAGTNVEKLFF. V and J are TRBV9 and TRBJ1-4; D is ambiguous. Trimming took off 0 bases at V and 8 bases at J, with 14 bases between the two ends. CDR1 is SGDLS and CDR2 is YYNGEE in the germline V gene. This CDR3 region has 15 residues.

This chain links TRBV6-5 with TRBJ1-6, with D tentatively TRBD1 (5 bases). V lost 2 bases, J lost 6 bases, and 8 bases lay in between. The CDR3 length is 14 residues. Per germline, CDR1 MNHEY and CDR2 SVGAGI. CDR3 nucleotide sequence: TGTGCCAGCAGTTACCGTCAGGGTAATTCACCCCTCCACTTT. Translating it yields CASSYRQGNSPLHF.

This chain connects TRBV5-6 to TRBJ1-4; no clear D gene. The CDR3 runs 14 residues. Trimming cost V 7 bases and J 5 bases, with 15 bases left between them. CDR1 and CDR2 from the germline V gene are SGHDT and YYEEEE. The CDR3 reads CASRRGSANEKLFF. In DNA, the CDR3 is TGTGCCAGCCGTCGGGGTTCGGCAAATGAAAAACTGTTTTTT.

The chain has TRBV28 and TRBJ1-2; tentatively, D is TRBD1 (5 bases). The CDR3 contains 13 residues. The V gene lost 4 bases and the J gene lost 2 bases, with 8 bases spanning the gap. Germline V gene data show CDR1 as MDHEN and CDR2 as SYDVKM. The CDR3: CASSSGHNYGYTF. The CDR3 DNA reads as TGTGCCAGCAGTTCTGGACACAACTATGGCTACACCTTC.

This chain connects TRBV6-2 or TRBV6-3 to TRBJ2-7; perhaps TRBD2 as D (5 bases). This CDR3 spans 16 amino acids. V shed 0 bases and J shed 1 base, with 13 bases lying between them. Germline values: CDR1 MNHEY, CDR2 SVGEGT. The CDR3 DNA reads TGTGCCAGCAGTTACTCGAGGGCAGCTAGATCCTACGAGCAGTACTTC. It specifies CASSYSRAARSYEQYF.

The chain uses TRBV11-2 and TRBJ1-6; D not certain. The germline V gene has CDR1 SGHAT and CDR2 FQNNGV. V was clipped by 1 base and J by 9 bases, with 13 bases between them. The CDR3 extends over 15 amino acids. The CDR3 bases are TGTGCCAGCAGCTTAGTTATACGGACTAGTTCACCCCTCCACTTT. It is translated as CASSLVIRTSSPLHF.

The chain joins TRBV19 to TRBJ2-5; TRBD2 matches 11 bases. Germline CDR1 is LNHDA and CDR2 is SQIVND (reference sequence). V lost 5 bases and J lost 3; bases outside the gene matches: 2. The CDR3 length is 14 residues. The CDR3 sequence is CASSLAGGEETQYF. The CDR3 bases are TGTGCCAGTAGTTTAGCGGGAGGGGAAGAGACCCAGTACTTC.

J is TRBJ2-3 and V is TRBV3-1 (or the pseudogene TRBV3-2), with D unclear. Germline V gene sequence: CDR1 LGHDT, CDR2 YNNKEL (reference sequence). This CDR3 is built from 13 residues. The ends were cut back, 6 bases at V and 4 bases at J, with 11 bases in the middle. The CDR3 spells CASSVGGPDTQYF. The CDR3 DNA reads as TGTGCCAGCAGTGTAGGTGGCCCAGATACGCAGTATTTT.

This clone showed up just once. CDR3 loop: CASSLAGGGAYEQFF. In nucleotides, the CDR3 is TGTGCCAGCAGCTTGGCGGGCGGGGGGGCTTATGAGCAGTTCTTC. The chain employs TRBV5-4 and TRBJ2-1; TRBD2 matches 9 bases. There are 15 residues in the CDR3. Trimming cost V 0 bases and J 8 bases; bases outside gene matches: 6. Germline CDR1 is SGHNT and CDR2 is YYREEE (reference sequence).